These 29 T cell receptor beta chains originate from one sample sequenced in a study of T cells in Graves' hyperthyroidism and ophthalmopathy. Amplification of TCR beta CDR3 regions was performed using RNA transcripts as template. With the HTBI primer set, the TCR CDR3 went through a first round of RT-PCR. TCRdb re-called the multiplex PCR reads through MiXCR, storing one row per CDR3 protein. The profile covers around 200,000 distinct CDR3 sequences, with about 17% appearing a single time and under 35% taken by the ten largest. Material for sequencing was blood. These receptors were taken from a woman between 45 and 65 years old with Graves' hyperthyroidism.

Ten or more counts support this clonotype. The chain combines TRBV5-1 with TRBJ2-7, with 8 bases identical to TRBD1. With 3 bases clipped from V and 4 bases from J, the junction kept 12 bases outside the gene matches. This CDR3 contains 16 residues. The germline V gene has CDR1 SGHRS and CDR2 YFSETQ. This chain's CDR3 is CASSYVPGTGSYEQYF. DNA of the CDR3: TGCGCCAGCAGCTACGTTCCCGGGACAGGATCTTACGAGCAGTACTTC.

This clonotype has only a few counts. V is TRBV19 and J is TRBJ2-6; D gene unclear. This CDR3 has 15 residues. Germline CDR1 is LNHDA and CDR2 is SQIVND (reference sequence). V lost 8 bases and J lost 0, with 11 bases in between. CDR3 loop: CASRAVVSGANVLTF. The DNA of the CDR3 is TGTGCCAGTCGGGCCGTTGTCTCTGGGGCCAACGTCCTGACTTTC.

This clonotype has at least ten counts. The rearrangement joins TRBV5-6 to TRBJ2-5, with 8 positions matching TRBD2. The trim removed 2 bases at V and 2 bases at J, leaving 8 bases unmatched. CDR1 SGHDT and CDR2 YYEEEE come from the germline V gene. The CDR3 runs 16 residues. The chain's CDR3 is CASSLAGGGSQETQYF. CDR3 in DNA: TGTGCCAGCAGCTTAGCTGGCGGGGGGTCACAAGAGACCCAGTACTTC. The full variable domain, its missing parts supplied by reference TRBV5-6 and TRBJ2-5, is DAGVTQSPTHLIKTRGQQVTLRCSPKSGHDTVSWYQQALGQGPQFIFQYYEEEERQRGNFPDRFSGHQFPNYSSELNVNALLLGDSALYLCASSLAGGGSQETQYFGPGTRLLVL.

The sample holds many counts of this clonotype. This chain uses TRBV20-1 with TRBJ2-2; D is unresolved. The CDR3 extends over 14 amino acids. Germline CDR1 and CDR2: DFQATT and SNEGSKA (reference sequence). Between the trimmed V and J ends, which lost 6 bases and 9 bases, there was a span of 20 bases. CDR3: CSAEWPKGRRELFF. The CDR3 DNA reads as TGCAGTGCCGAGTGGCCAAAGGGCCGCCGGGAGCTGTTTTTT.

This clonotype was counted ten times or more. The chain is built from TRBV7-2 and TRBJ2-7, with 9 positions matching TRBD2. Germline V lookup: CDR1 SGHTA, CDR2 FQGNSA. Trimming at V came to 6 bases and at J to 0 bases, leaving 6 bases not matched to a gene. There are 15 residues in the CDR3. CDR3 sequence (DNA): TGTGCCAGCAGGGCTAGCGGGGCCAGCTCCTACGAGCAGTACTTC. Its translation: CASRASGASSYEQYF. Full variable domain (rest looked up from reference TRBV7-2 and TRBJ2-7): GAGVSQSPSNKVTEKGKDVELRCDPISGHTALYWYRQSLGQGLEFLIYFQGNSAPDKSGLPSDRFSAERTGGSVSTLTIQRTQQEDSAVYLCASRASGASSYEQYFGPGTRLTVT.

A remark on this clonotype: With a much larger clone just one base away, this may be a read error. This chain links TRBV4-3 with TRBJ1-2, with D unresolved. Germline V gene sequence: CDR1 LGHNA, CDR2 YSLEER. The CDR3 extends over 15 amino acids. The CDR3 sequence is CASSQELGNNCGYTF. In DNA, the CDR3 is TGCGCCAGCAGCCAAGAGCTGGGCAATAACTGTGGCTACACCTTC.

This clonotype has ten or more counts. The genes are TRBV5-1 and TRBJ1-4; D not resolved. V was shortened by 1 base and J by 6 bases, with 7 bases between the two germline ends. Per germline, CDR1 SGHRS and CDR2 YFSETQ. The CDR3 sequence is 13 residues long. The DNA for the CDR3 is TGCGCCAGCAGCTTGTCTGGGGATGAAAAACTGTTTTTT. Translating gives CASSLSGDEKLFF.

This clonotype was seen many times. The genes are TRBV10-3 and TRBJ2-1; D not resolved. Trimming shortened V by 0 bases and J by 9 bases, and 6 bases separated the two germline ends. This CDR3 has 12 amino acids. Germline CDR1 reads ENHRY; CDR2 reads SYGVKD. The CDR3: CAISESVSEQFF. The DNA of the CDR3 is TGTGCCATCAGTGAGTCGGTGAGTGAGCAGTTCTTC.

This clonotype was counted between two and nine times. V and J are TRBV5-1 and TRBJ1-2, with a tentative D call TRBD1 (5 bases). The germline gives CDR1 SGHRS, CDR2 YFSETQ. V dropped 0 bases and J dropped 8 bases, with 17 bases sitting between them. There are 15 residues in the CDR3. CDR3 in DNA: TGCGCCAGCAGCTTGGATCCGGGGGGGGGGTACGGCTACACCTTC. It yields the protein CASSLDPGGGYGYTF.

The sample holds many counts of this clonotype. This sequence joins TRBV2 and TRBJ2-7; unclear D gene. Looked up from germline, CDR1 is SNHLY and CDR2 is FYNNEI. The CDR3 consists of 14 residues. The germline V and J ends were trimmed by 7 bases and 3 bases, with 16 bases remaining between them. For the CDR3, the DNA is TGTGCCAGCAAGGACCGAGTCGTAATCTACGAGCAGTACTTC. Translation: CASKDRVVIYEQYF.

This clonotype was detected ten times or more. The V call is TRBV6-1, the J call TRBJ2-1, with a possible D match to TRBD2 (5 bases). The CDR3 spans 13 residues. Trimming left V 5 bases short and J 7 bases short, with 12 bases between. The germline V gene has CDR1 MNHNS and CDR2 SASEGT. The CDR3: CASSSWERNEQFF. In nucleotides, the CDR3 is TGTGCCAGCAGTTCGTGGGAGAGGAATGAGCAGTTCTTC.

This chain links TRBV6-2 or TRBV6-3 with TRBJ2-1; D perhaps matches TRBD2 (7 bases). Per germline, CDR1 MNHEY and CDR2 SVGEGT. The CDR3 is made up of 16 amino acids. The V and J ends lost 7 bases and 2 bases respectively, with 18 bases between them. The CDR3 nucleotides read TGTGCCAGCACCCTCCGGGGGGCAGGAACCTACAATGAGCAGTTCTTC. The encoded protein is CASTLRGAGTYNEQFF.

Ten or more counts support this clonotype. The V call is TRBV2, the J call TRBJ2-5; possibly TRBD2 for D (5 bases). This CDR3 spans 15 amino acids. CDR1 is SNHLY and CDR2 is FYNNEI in the germline V gene. V was clipped by 1 base and J by 2 bases, with 11 bases between them. CDR3 sequence: CASSEEAGLQETQYF. In nucleotides, the CDR3 is TGTGCCAGCAGTGAAGAGGCGGGCCTACAAGAGACCCAGTACTTC.

This chain connects TRBV6-1 to TRBJ1-2, with TRBD1 identical over 7 bases. The ends lost 7 bases at V and 4 bases at J; junction bases unmatched: 6. Germline CDR1 reads MNHNS; CDR2 reads SASEGT. The CDR3 is made up of 13 amino acids. In DNA form, the CDR3 reads TGTGCCAGCACCGCGGGGACAGTCTATGGCTACACCTTC. It specifies CASTAGTVYGYTF.

The chain is built from TRBV28 and TRBJ1-1; possibly TRBD1 for D (6 bases). Germline loops: CDR1 MDHEN, CDR2 SYDVKM. This CDR3 spans 13 amino acids. V was shortened by 5 bases and J by 7 bases, with 14 bases between the two germline ends. The CDR3 DNA sequence: TGTGCCAGCAGTCCTCCGGGGGGGCTTGAAGCTTTCTTT. As protein: CASSPPGGLEAFF.

In this sample, this clonotype turned up many times. The chain uses TRBV29-1 and TRBJ2-1; no reliable D call. The CDR3 totals 12 residues. V gave up 1 base and J gave up 0 bases, with 1 base separating them. Per the germline V gene, CDR1 is SQVTM and CDR2 is ANQGSEA. The DNA of the CDR3 is TGCAGCGTTGAAGTCTCCTACAATGAGCAGTTCTTC. This translates into CSVEVSYNEQFF.

This clonotype was recorded at least ten times. The gene calls are TRBV4-3 and TRBJ2-7; possible D gene TRBD2, 5 bases. V lost 0 bases and J 1 base, leaving 13 bases between the germline ends. This CDR3 contains 16 residues. Germline lookup yields CDR1 LGHNA and CDR2 YSLEER. CDR3: CASSQDWAGGSYEQYF. DNA of the CDR3: TGCGCCAGCAGCCAAGATTGGGCGGGCGGATCCTACGAGCAGTACTTC.

This clonotype was observed many times. This rearrangement joins TRBV7-3 to TRBJ2-3; 9 bases fit TRBD1. The CDR3 runs 14 residues. Trimming took 9 bases from V and 3 from J; bases not matched to a gene: 7. CDR1 and CDR2 (germline): SGHTA, FQGTGA. CDR3 in amino acids: CARGQGSGTDTQYF. DNA of the CDR3: TGTGCCAGGGGACAGGGTAGTGGGACAGATACGCAGTATTTT.

V and J are TRBV6-1 and TRBJ2-1; 7 bases agree with TRBD2. CDR3 length equals 15 residues. The germline gives CDR1 MNHNS, CDR2 SASEGT. J gave up 8 bases and V 5 bases, and 12 bases lay outside the gene matches. The CDR3 reads CASSTTSPEADEQFF. The CDR3 DNA follows: TGTGCCAGCAGTACGACTAGCCCAGAAGCCGATGAGCAGTTCTTC.

The CDR3 bases are TGTGCTAGTGGTTTGGAGACTAATCAGCCCCAGCATTTT. It encodes CASGLETNQPQHF. This sequence joins TRBV12-5 and TRBJ1-5; D unresolved. CDR1 LGHNT and CDR2 FRNRAP come from the germline V gene. V was pared by 1 base and J by 4 bases, with 5 bases between. The length of the CDR3 is 13 residues.

This clonotype was seen repeatedly, ten times or more. The V gene is TRBV7-9, the J gene TRBJ1-1; D is perhaps TRBD1 (5 bases). CDR3 length: 15 residues. V was trimmed by 4 bases and J by 3 bases, leaving 15 bases between them. Germline V CDR1 and CDR2: SEHNR, FQNEAQ (reference sequence). The CDR3: CASSSSWGMDTEAFF. The CDR3 bases are TGTGCCAGCAGCTCTTCGTGGGGGATGGACACTGAAGCTTTCTTT.

The chain combines TRBV3-1 with TRBJ1-1, with 8 bases aligning to TRBD1. The ends lost 4 bases at V and 7 bases at J; junction bases unmatched: 23. The CDR3 length is 19 residues. Looked up from germline, CDR1 is LGHDT and CDR2 is YNNKEL (reference sequence). The CDR3 region is CASSPILLRQGRGGLEAFF. As DNA, the CDR3 is TGTGCCAGCAGCCCGATACTACTCCGACAGGGGCGGGGTGGCCTTGAAGCTTTCTTT.

This clonotype was recorded at least ten times. The chain recombines TRBV18 with TRBJ2-7; 10 bases fit TRBD1. Germline loops: CDR1 KGHSH, CDR2 LQKENI. The CDR3 covers 16 residues. V trimming: 5 bases; J trimming: 0 bases; junction bases outside the gene matches: 7. CDR3 in amino acids: CASSSWGTGVSYEQYF. The CDR3, as DNA: TGTGCCAGCTCATCTTGGGGGACAGGGGTCTCCTACGAGCAGTACTTC.

This clonotype was seen many times. The chain couples TRBV28 to TRBJ2-7; 10 positions match TRBD1. V trimming: 2 bases; J trimming: 13 bases; junction bases outside the gene matches: 8. This CDR3 spans 13 amino acids. Germline V gene data show CDR1 as MDHEN and CDR2 as SYDVKM. The CDR3 protein is CASSLHLGQGPYF. Here the CDR3 DNA reads TGTGCCAGCAGTTTACACCTGGGACAGGGGCCCTACTTC.

This clonotype was counted a few times. The genes are TRBV14 and TRBJ2-5; 7 bases fit TRBD1. Germline trimming cut 1 base from V and 3 bases from J; bases unmatched to any gene: 5. From germline, CDR1 is SGHDN and CDR2 FVKESK. CDR3 length: 15 residues. The CDR3 DNA sequence: TGTGCCAGCAGCCAAGGGACAGGATACAAAGAGACCCAGTACTTC. Translating gives CASSQGTGYKETQYF. Variable domain in full (rest from reference TRBV14 and TRBJ2-5): EAGVTQFPSHSVIEKGQTVTLRCDPISGHDNLYWYRRVMGKEIKFLLHFVKESKQDESGMPNNRFLAERTGGTYSTLKVQPAELEDSGVYFCASSQGTGYKETQYFGPGTRLLVL.

This clonotype appeared many times. This chain links TRBV7-9 with TRBJ2-5, with D perhaps being TRBD1 or TRBD2 (5 bases each). The CDR3 runs to 15 residues. Trimming stripped 6 bases from V and 3 bases from J, with 17 bases between. CDR1 and CDR2 from the germline V gene are SEHNR and FQNEAQ (reference sequence). The CDR3 sequence is CASRRPGPLEETQYF. DNA of the CDR3: TGTGCCAGCAGACGCCCGGGACCCCTGGAAGAGACCCAGTACTTC. Supplemented by reference TRBV7-9 and TRBJ2-5, the full variable domain reads DTGVSQNPRHKITKRGQNVTFRCDPISEHNRLYWYRQTLGQGPEFLTYFQNEAQLEKSRLLSDRFSAERPKGSFSTLEIQRTEQGDSAMYLCASRRPGPLEETQYFGPGTRLLVL.

This clonotype was detected only a few times. V and J are TRBV4-3 and TRBJ2-3; D is perhaps TRBD1 (6 bases). Germline-derived CDR1 and CDR2 are LGHNA and YSLEER. Trimming shortened V by 3 bases and J by 1 base, and 14 bases separated the two germline ends. This CDR3 spans 16 amino acids. The CDR3 protein is CASSHPTGLGTDTQYF. CDR3 sequence (DNA): TGCGCCAGCAGCCATCCAACAGGGCTTGGCACAGATACGCAGTATTTT.

The chain recombines TRBV2 with TRBJ2-7; 9 nucleotides line up with TRBD2. CDR1 and CDR2 (germline): SNHLY, FYNNEI. This CDR3 contains 14 residues. The J segment lost 3 bases and the V segment lost 2 bases, leaving 2 bases of the junction unmatched. CDR3 loop: CASSELAGFYEQYF. The CDR3 region has the DNA TGTGCCAGCAGTGAACTAGCGGGGTTCTACGAGCAGTACTTC.

This clonotype was seen at least ten times. The rearrangement uses TRBV7-9 and TRBJ2-4, with 7 nucleotides matching TRBD1. This CDR3 is 16 amino acids long. Germline trimming cut 5 bases from V and 0 bases from J; bases unmatched to any gene: 7. In germline, CDR1 is SEHNR, CDR2 FQNEAQ (reference sequence). The CDR3: CASSRTGSLAKNIQYF. The CDR3 DNA follows: TGTGCCAGCAGCCGGACAGGTAGCCTAGCCAAAAACATTCAGTACTTC.